The sequence of this TCR beta chain was determined in a study of blood T cell repertoires in COVID-19. In the study overall: Sites in the United States, Italy and Spain provided acute and convalescent COVID-19 samples. The analysed material was cDNA or gDNA that came from T cells, B-cell-depleted T cells, or PBMCs.

Original processing methods: Estimated nucleated cell counts came from reference gene primer amplification. Using immunoSEQ multiplex PCR, the repertoire was profiled, and TCRdb retains in-frame clones only, with some absent. The DNA was the basis for D and trimming; V, J and clone size are from that table. The table records 65,000 to 75,000 clones, approximately 80% of them present only once. Trimming pared 2 bases from V and 5 bases from J, leaving 17 bases between. The CDR3 covers 16 residues. From germline, CDR1 is MNHEY and CDR2 SVGEGT. This clone was observed a single time. The chain has TRBV6-2 or TRBV6-3 and TRBJ2-3; maybe TRBD2 (6 bases). Sequencing was performed on peripheral blood. This clonotype originated in a human donor in a cohort sampled during active COVID-19. The CDR3 here is CASSYPLPGALDTQYF. Written as DNA, the CDR3 is TGTGCCAGCAGTTACCCCCTGCCGGGAGCTTTAGATACGCAGTATTTT.